The 29 T cell receptor beta chains given below trace back to one sample, sequenced in a study of cytomegalovirus exposure and HLA in healthy donors. 60 Vbeta and 13 Jbeta primers were used in PCR. TCRdb keeps only in-frame clones here, not all; method: immunoSEQ multiplex PCR. In the table there are around 65,000 clones, 60% to 80% of which are singletons. The sample consisted of PBMCs. The receptors derive from a man younger than 45 in good health and CMV-seronegative.

This chain links TRBV4-2 with TRBJ2-7, with D perhaps TRBD2 (5 bases). The CDR3 extends over 15 amino acids. Germline values: CDR1 LGHNA, CDR2 YNFKEQ. V shed 4 bases and J shed 2 bases, with 15 bases lying between them. CDR3 amino acids: CASSPERSRAYEQYF. The CDR3 DNA reads as TGTGCCAGCAGCCCCGAAAGGTCGCGGGCCTACGAGCAGTACTTC.

This clone was recorded only once. This chain uses TRBV18 with TRBJ1-1; D gene uncertain. Germline V CDR1 and CDR2: KGHSH, LQKENI. Trimming took 3 bases from V and 1 from J, leaving 12 bases between them. The CDR3 is made up of 15 amino acids. Here the CDR3 reads CASSPGGAGNTEAFF. The CDR3 nucleotides read TGTGCCAGCTCACCCGGAGGCGCCGGGAACACTGAAGCTTTCTTT.

The genes are TRBV7-2 and TRBJ1-2; the D gene is possibly TRBD1 (6 bases). V was trimmed by 5 bases and J by 1 base, leaving 11 bases between them. The CDR3 extends over 14 amino acids. Per the germline V gene, CDR1 is SGHTA and CDR2 is FQGNSA. The CDR3 is CASSEYRDNYGYTF. The CDR3 DNA is TGTGCCAGCAGCGAATACAGGGATAACTATGGCTACACCTTC.

This clone appeared a few times. The chain couples TRBV6-1 to TRBJ2-7, with 11 bases aligning to TRBD1. Unmatched junction bases numbered 6, after V lost 6 bases and J lost 2 bases. The CDR3 runs 15 residues. Per germline, CDR1 MNHNS and CDR2 SASEGT. The CDR3 DNA reads as TGTGCCAGCAGGGGGCCGGGACAGGGGGCCTACGAGCAGTACTTC. Residues: CASRGPGQGAYEQYF.

This chain joins TRBV6-1 and TRBJ1-1, with D possibly TRBD1 on 5 matching bases. V was trimmed by 7 bases and J by 5 bases, leaving 14 bases between them. This CDR3 has 13 residues. CDR1 and CDR2 (germline): MNHNS, SASEGT. CDR3 sequence reads: CASTRRGGTEAFF. The CDR3 DNA reads as TGTGCCAGCACCCGACGGGGGGGGACTGAAGCTTTCTTT.

The V and J genes are TRBV5-1 and TRBJ2-6; perhaps TRBD1 as D (5 bases). CDR1 SGHRS and CDR2 YFSETQ come from the germline V gene. V shed 4 bases and J shed 0 bases, with 11 bases lying between them. The CDR3 runs 16 residues. DNA of the CDR3: TGCGCCAGCAGCAACAGCAGGGCCTCTGGGGCCAACGTCCTGACTTTC. It codes for CASSNSRASGANVLTF.

The table lists this clone with a few counts. This sequence joins TRBV2 and TRBJ2-3, with 8 bases identical to TRBD2. The germline gives CDR1 SNHLY, CDR2 FYNNEI. The CDR3 spans 14 residues. Losses at the gene ends were 5 bases for V and 3 bases for J; bases not matched to a gene: 4. CDR3 in amino acids: CASSSGTSTDTQYF. CDR3 DNA sequence: TGTGCCAGCAGTTCCGGGACTAGTACAGATACGCAGTATTTT.

This clone came up a few times. The chain has TRBV4-2 and TRBJ1-1, with no clear D. Germline values: CDR1 LGHNA, CDR2 YNFKEQ. The V and J ends lost 0 bases and 1 base respectively, with 6 bases between them. CDR3 length: 14 residues. The chain's CDR3 is CASSQESTNTEAFF. In DNA, the CDR3 is TGTGCCAGCAGCCAAGAAAGCACGAACACTGAAGCTTTCTTT.

The chain has TRBV19 and TRBJ2-7; 10 nucleotides align to TRBD1. V shed 8 bases and J 4 bases; nucleotides not matched to a gene: 8. CDR1 and CDR2 (germline): LNHDA, SQIVND (reference sequence). The CDR3 is made up of 14 amino acids. For the CDR3, the DNA is TGTGCCAGTCAACCGGGACAGGGGACTTACGAGCAGTACTTC. Its protein product is CASQPGQGTYEQYF.

The rearrangement joins TRBV16 to TRBJ2-4, with 7 nucleotides matching TRBD2. Germline V gene sequence: CDR1 KGHSY, CDR2 FQNENV. J was trimmed by 1 base and V by 0 bases; bases with no gene match: 0. The CDR3 is 15 residues long. The chain's CDR3 is CASSQSGGAKNIQYF. CDR3 nucleotide sequence: TGTGCCAGCAGCCAATCGGGGGGGGCCAAAAACATTCAGTACTTC.

The chain links TRBV9 to TRBJ2-5, with D unresolved. The CDR3 has 14 residues. Germline lookup yields CDR1 SGDLS and CDR2 YYNGEE. Trimming stripped 4 bases from V and 3 bases from J, with 13 bases between. The CDR3 DNA is TGTGCCAGCAGCCCCCTAGGAGCAGAAGAGACCCAGTACTTC. Translation: CASSPLGAEETQYF.

This clone appeared a few times. The chain carries TRBV5-6 and TRBJ1-5, with 7 bases matching TRBD1. The V and J ends lost 0 bases and 1 base, in that order; junction bases with no gene match: 4. Germline CDR1 and CDR2: SGHDT and YYEEEE. The CDR3 spans 16 residues. The CDR3 is CASSLGQGGSNQPQHF. The CDR3 DNA is TGTGCCAGCAGCTTGGGACAGGGTGGGAGCAATCAGCCCCAGCATTTT.

This chain joins TRBV7-9 and TRBJ2-1, with TRBD1 matching over 7 bases. Germline CDR1 reads SEHNR; CDR2 reads FQNEAQ (reference sequence). The CDR3 covers 15 residues. The trim removed 5 bases at V and 5 bases at J, leaving 9 bases unmatched. CDR3 protein: CASSTTGAWDNEQFF. The CDR3 bases are TGTGCCAGCAGCACTACAGGGGCATGGGACAATGAGCAGTTCTTC.

In DNA, the CDR3 is TGTGCCAGCTCACCACTTAGAGACCGGGACGAGCAGTACTTC. Protein sequence: CASSPLRDRDEQYF. This rearrangement joins TRBV18 to TRBJ2-7; no definite D call. This CDR3 is 14 amino acids long. In germline, CDR1 is KGHSH, CDR2 LQKENI. V dropped 1 base and J dropped 5 bases, with 12 bases sitting between them.

This clone was detected a few times. V is TRBV5-6 and J is TRBJ1-6; tentative D call: TRBD1 (6 bases). The CDR3 has 14 amino acids. With 4 bases removed from V and 8 bases from J, the gap between germline ends came to 13 bases. Germline V gives CDR1 SGHDT, CDR2 YYEEEE. CDR3 bases: TGTGCCAGCAGCGGGCCGGGACACCATTCACCCCTCCACTTT. Residues: CASSGPGHHSPLHF.

The chain couples TRBV30 to TRBJ1-2; the D gene is possibly TRBD1 (5 bases). The CDR3 extends over 12 amino acids. Germline V gene data show CDR1 as GTSNPN and CDR2 as SVGIG (reference sequence). V was shortened by 3 bases and J by 8 bases, with 13 bases between the two germline ends. In DNA, the CDR3 is TGTGCCTGGAGGGATACAGGATCCGGCTACACCTTC. Protein product: CAWRDTGSGYTF.

This chain links TRBV4-1 with TRBJ2-5, with 8 bases that match TRBD2. Trimming cost V 1 base and J 2 bases; bases outside gene matches: 9. Germline loops: CDR1 MGHRA, CDR2 YSYEKL. This CDR3 is built from 17 residues. The CDR3 bases are TGCGCCAGCAGCCAAGTGGGAGCGGGGGTACCTCAAGAGACCCAGTACTTC. It codes for CASSQVGAGVPQETQYF.

The chain has TRBV30 and TRBJ2-5; 12 bases match TRBD2. Per the germline V gene, CDR1 is GTSNPN and CDR2 is SVGIG (reference sequence). This CDR3 region has 18 residues. The V segment lost 3 bases and the J segment 4 bases; nucleotides outside the gene matches: 15. CDR3 DNA: TGTGCCTGGAGCTGGCGGGCTAGCGGGGGGGCCCCGGGAGAGACCCAGTACTTC. It specifies CAWSWRASGGAPGETQYF.

The gene calls are TRBV19 and TRBJ2-7; no clear D gene. This CDR3 contains 13 residues. Germline loops: CDR1 LNHDA, CDR2 SQIVND (reference sequence). Trimming pared 6 bases from V and 5 bases from J, leaving 14 bases between. CDR3 region: CASSPSSINEQYF. CDR3 DNA: TGTGCCAGTAGCCCCTCGAGCATCAACGAGCAGTACTTC.

The table lists this clone with a few counts. The J gene is TRBJ1-1, the V gene TRBV15; D perhaps matches TRBD1 (5 bases). Germline V gives CDR1 LNHNV, CDR2 YYDKDF (reference sequence). V was clipped by 0 bases and J by 5 bases, with 10 bases between them. CDR3 length: 14 amino acids. As DNA, the CDR3 is TGTGCCACCAGCAGAGAGGGGGGGGAGACTGAAGCTTTCTTT. Translated, it gives CATSREGGETEAFF.

A word on this clone: A junction end diverges from the germline sequence, so it may reflect a read error. The CDR3 is CASSYHGTSGGEAQYF. The CDR3 DNA reads as TGTGCCAGCAGTTACCACGGCACTAGCGGGGGAGAGGCCCAGTACTTC. This chain links TRBV6-5 with TRBJ2-5, with 11 bases matching TRBD2. CDR3 length equals 16 residues. In germline, CDR1 is MNHEY, CDR2 SVGAGI.

This clone was found a few times. V is TRBV10-1 and J is TRBJ2-5; D perhaps matches TRBD2 (5 bases). The CDR3 loop spans 18 amino acids. Germline values: CDR1 WNHNN, CDR2 SYGVQD (reference sequence). The V end was cut by 6 bases, the J end by 8 bases, with 31 bases between. The CDR3 is CASRSGSGTQRGLGTQYF. CDR3 DNA: TGCGCCAGCAGAAGTGGGAGTGGCACCCAACGGGGATTAGGAACCCAGTACTTC.

The chain employs TRBV12-5 and TRBJ1-5; possible D gene TRBD1, 6 bases. Per the germline V gene, CDR1 is LGHNT and CDR2 is FRNRAP. This CDR3 has 16 residues. Deletions cut 6 bases from V and 3 bases from J, with 18 bases between. The CDR3 nucleotides are TGTGCTAGTGGGAGGGGGGGGGCGCGTTCCAATCAGCCCCAGCATTTT. It specifies CASGRGGARSNQPQHF.

This clone was found a few times. The CDR3: CASSGTSVSYEQYF. The CDR3 DNA follows: TGTGCCAGCAGTGGGACTAGCGTTTCCTACGAGCAGTACTTC. The V and J genes are TRBV2 and TRBJ2-7, with 9 bases lining up with TRBD2. Germline values: CDR1 SNHLY, CDR2 FYNNEI. The trim removed 4 bases at V and 1 base at J, leaving 2 bases unmatched. CDR3 length: 14 residues.

V is TRBV25-1 and J is TRBJ1-2; 7 bases are shared with TRBD1. This CDR3 region has 16 residues. Germline V gives CDR1 MGHDK, CDR2 SYGVNS. V lost 10 bases to trimming and J lost 3 bases; unmatched junction nucleotides: 17. This CDR3 is CATLDSFVTGDYGYTF. The DNA for the CDR3 is TGTGCCACCCTAGACTCCTTCGTCACAGGGGACTATGGCTACACCTTC.

The gene calls are TRBV5-6 and TRBJ1-5, with D maybe TRBD1 (5 bases). The germline CDR1 and CDR2 sequences are SGHDT and YYEEEE. V lost 3 bases and J lost 5, with 18 bases in between. CDR3 length: 16 amino acids. The CDR3 DNA reads as TGTGCCAGCAGCTCTCTTGACGGATGGGGGGATCAGCCCCAGCATTTT. This codes for CASSSLDGWGDQPQHF.

This chain links TRBV6-5 with TRBJ2-3; TRBD2 matches at 13 bases. This CDR3 region has 15 residues. Germline lookup yields CDR1 MNHEY and CDR2 SVGAGI. The junction had 4 bases not matched to a gene; V was cut back by 7 bases and J by 3 bases. This chain's CDR3 is CASTRLAGGTDTQYF. DNA for the CDR3: TGTGCCAGCACCCGACTAGCGGGGGGTACAGATACGCAGTATTTT.

The rearrangement uses TRBV27 and TRBJ1-5; D remains ambiguous. CDR3 length equals 14 residues. Germline assignment: CDR1 MNHEY and CDR2 SMNVEV (reference sequence). The ends were cut back, 2 bases at V and 6 bases at J, with 11 bases in the middle. The CDR3 region has the DNA TGTGCCAGCAGTTTAAGAGGGTCCAGTCAGCCCCAGCATTTT. Translating it yields CASSLRGSSQPQHF.

V gene TRBV29-1 combines with J gene TRBJ2-1; 8 nucleotides agree with TRBD2. The CDR3 is 13 residues long. Germline V gene lookup returns CDR1 SQVTM and CDR2 ANQGSEA. Trimming at V came to 7 bases and at J to 8 bases, leaving 10 bases not matched to a gene. The CDR3 spells CSGNGGARDEQFF. The CDR3 coding sequence is TGCAGCGGTAACGGGGGGGCCCGGGATGAGCAGTTCTTC.